These 8 T cell receptor beta chains originate from one sample sequenced in a study of T cells in Graves' hyperthyroidism and ophthalmopathy. RNA transcripts provided the source from which TCR beta CDR3 regions were amplified. First-round RT-PCR with HTBI primers amplified the TCR CDR3 region. MiXCR, run by TCRdb on the multiplex PCR reads, gives a single entry per CDR3 protein. The sample shows 35,000 or so distinct CDR3 sequences, roughly 52% of them seen only once. The sequencing sample was made of blood. The receptor set was obtained from a man aged 35-49 years with Graves' ophthalmopathy.

The chain is built from TRBV20-1 and TRBJ2-7; 7 bases line up with TRBD1. Losses at the gene ends were 6 bases for V and 5 bases for J; bases not matched to a gene: 10. This CDR3 contains 13 residues. The V gene's germline CDR1 is DFQATT and CDR2 SNEGSKA (reference sequence). CDR3 region: CSANPEGADEQYF. In nucleotides, the CDR3 is TGCAGTGCGAACCCCGAGGGGGCCGACGAGCAGTACTTC.

This clonotype was seen repeatedly, ten times or more. A junction boundary mismatches the germline segment, possibly from a read error. This chain links TRBV7-8 with TRBJ2-5; the D gene is possibly TRBD2 (5 bases). CDR1 SGHVS and CDR2 FQNEAQ come from the germline V gene. This CDR3 has 15 residues. CDR3 in amino acids: CASSLDTSWGEIQYF. CDR3 DNA: TGTGCCAGCAGCTTAGACACTTCTTGGGGAGAGATCCAGTACTTC.

This clonotype was recorded many times. This chain links TRBV19 with TRBJ1-1, with D possibly matching TRBD1 (5 bases). CDR1 is LNHDA and CDR2 is SQIVND in the germline V gene (reference sequence). The CDR3 covers 14 residues. The germline V and J ends were trimmed by 5 bases and 4 bases, with 14 bases remaining between them. CDR3 sequence reads: CASSPFGGGTEAFF. In DNA form, the CDR3 reads TGTGCCAGTAGTCCCTTTGGGGGGGGCACTGAAGCTTTCTTT.

This clonotype came up many times. V gene TRBV7-2 combines with J gene TRBJ1-4; D is unclear. V shed 5 bases and J shed 6 bases, with 16 bases lying between them. The CDR3 is made up of 15 amino acids. Germline CDR1 is SGHTA and CDR2 is FQGNSA. The chain's CDR3 is CASSPGWGYDEKLFF. CDR3 nucleotide sequence: TGTGCCAGCAGCCCCGGGTGGGGTTACGATGAAAAACTGTTTTTT.

This clonotype came up many times. The rearrangement links TRBV20-1 to TRBJ2-1; no definite D call. Germline CDR1 is DFQATT and CDR2 is SNEGSKA (reference sequence). Trimming cost V 3 bases and J 0 bases, with 9 bases left between them. CDR3 length equals 14 residues. CDR3 bases: TGCAGTGCTAGTTGGCTGAGCTCCTACAATGAGCAGTTCTTC. Translated: CSASWLSSYNEQFF.

This clonotype has a single count. This chain links TRBV24-1 with TRBJ2-7, with a tentative D call TRBD1 (6 bases). The germline V and J ends were trimmed by 3 bases and 2 bases, with 10 bases remaining between them. CDR1 is KGHDR, CDR2 SFDVKD, per germline. There are 14 residues in the CDR3. This chain's CDR3 is CATSDPGQPYEQYF. In DNA, the CDR3 is TGTGCCACCAGTGATCCAGGACAGCCCTACGAGCAGTACTTC.

At least ten counts were recorded for this clonotype. The rearrangement links TRBV19 to TRBJ2-3; D possibly corresponds to TRBD1 (5 bases). With 2 bases removed from V and 5 bases from J, the gap between germline ends came to 8 bases. CDR3 length: 13 residues. Germline CDR1 is LNHDA and CDR2 is SQIVND (reference sequence). Here the CDR3 DNA reads TGTGCCAGTAGTATACAGGGTATAGATACGCAGTATTTT. This translates into CASSIQGIDTQYF.

V usage is TRBV7-8 and J usage is TRBJ2-1; the D gene is possibly TRBD1 (6 bases). The germline V gene encodes CDR1 SGHVS and CDR2 FQNEAQ. V lost 4 bases and J lost 6, with 22 bases in between. The CDR3 has 17 residues. The CDR3 bases are TGTGCCAGCAGCTCACGAGCTCAGCAGGGGTATAGCAATGAGCAGTTCTTC. Amino acid sequence: CASSSRAQQGYSNEQFF.